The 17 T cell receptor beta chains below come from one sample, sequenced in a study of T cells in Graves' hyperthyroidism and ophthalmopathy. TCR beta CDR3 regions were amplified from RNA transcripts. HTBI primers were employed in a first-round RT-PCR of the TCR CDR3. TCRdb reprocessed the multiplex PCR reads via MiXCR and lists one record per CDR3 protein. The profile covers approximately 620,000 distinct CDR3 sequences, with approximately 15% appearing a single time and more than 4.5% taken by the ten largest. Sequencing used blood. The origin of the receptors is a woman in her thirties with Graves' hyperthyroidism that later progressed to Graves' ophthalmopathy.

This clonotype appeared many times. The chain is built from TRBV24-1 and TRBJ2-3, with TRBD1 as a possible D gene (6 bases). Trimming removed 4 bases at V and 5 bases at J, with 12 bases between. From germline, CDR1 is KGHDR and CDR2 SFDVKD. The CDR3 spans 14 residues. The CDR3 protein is CATSDTGRGDTQYF. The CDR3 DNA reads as TGTGCCACCAGTGACACAGGGAGAGGAGATACGCAGTATTTT.

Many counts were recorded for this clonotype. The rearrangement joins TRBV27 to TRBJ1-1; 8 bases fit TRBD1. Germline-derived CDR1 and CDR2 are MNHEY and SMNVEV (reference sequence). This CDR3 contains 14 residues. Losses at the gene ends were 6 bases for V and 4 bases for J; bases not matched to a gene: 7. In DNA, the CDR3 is TGTGCCAGCAGAAAAGGACAGGGAGGCACTGAAGCTTTCTTT. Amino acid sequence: CASRKGQGGTEAFF.

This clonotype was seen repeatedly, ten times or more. CDR3 sequence (DNA): TGTGCCAGCAGCCCGACAGGGGGGACACAAGAGACCCAGTACTTC. It translates to CASSPTGGTQETQYF. The genes are TRBV14 and TRBJ2-5, with 9 bases aligning to TRBD1. The length of the CDR3 is 15 residues. The germline gives CDR1 SGHDN, CDR2 FVKESK. V was clipped by 4 bases and J by 2 bases; unmatched bases: 5.

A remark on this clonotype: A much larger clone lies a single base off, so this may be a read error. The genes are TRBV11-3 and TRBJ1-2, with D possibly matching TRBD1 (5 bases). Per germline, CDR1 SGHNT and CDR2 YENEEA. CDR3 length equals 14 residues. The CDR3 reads CASSLSGGDYGYAF. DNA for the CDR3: TGTGCCAGCAGCTTATCGGGTGGGGACTATGGCTACGCCTTC.

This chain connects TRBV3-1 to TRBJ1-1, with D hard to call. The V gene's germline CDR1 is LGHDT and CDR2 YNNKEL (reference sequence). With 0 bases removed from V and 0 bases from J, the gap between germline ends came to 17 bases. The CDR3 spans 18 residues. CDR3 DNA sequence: TGTGCCAGCAGCCAAGATCGCGCGGCAGAGAACTTGAACACTGAAGCTTTCTTT. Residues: CASSQDRAAENLNTEAFF. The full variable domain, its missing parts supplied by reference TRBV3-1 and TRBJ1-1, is DTAVSQTPKYLVTQMGNDKSIKCEQNLGHDTMYWYKQDSKKFLKIMFSYNNKELIINETVPNRFSPKSPDKAHLNLHINSLELGDSAVYFCASSQDRAAENLNTEAFFGQGTRLTVV.

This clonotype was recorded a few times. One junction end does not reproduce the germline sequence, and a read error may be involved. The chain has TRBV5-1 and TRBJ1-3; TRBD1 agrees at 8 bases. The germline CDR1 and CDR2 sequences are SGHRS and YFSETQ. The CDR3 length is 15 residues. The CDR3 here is CASSLERTGRDTIYF. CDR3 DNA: TGCGCCAGCAGTTTGGAGCGGACAGGGCGGGACACCATATATTTT.

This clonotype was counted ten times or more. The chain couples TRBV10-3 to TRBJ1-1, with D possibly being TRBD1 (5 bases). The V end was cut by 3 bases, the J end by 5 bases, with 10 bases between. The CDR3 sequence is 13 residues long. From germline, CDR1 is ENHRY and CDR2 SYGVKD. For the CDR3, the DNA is TGTGCCATCAGTGACAGGGAGGGTACTGAAGCTTTCTTT. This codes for CAISDREGTEAFF.

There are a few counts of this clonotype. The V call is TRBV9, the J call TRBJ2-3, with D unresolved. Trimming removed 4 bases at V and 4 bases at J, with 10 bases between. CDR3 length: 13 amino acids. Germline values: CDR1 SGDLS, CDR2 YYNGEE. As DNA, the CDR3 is TGTGCCAGCAGCTTGTCTATTCCAGATACGCAGTATTTT. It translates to CASSLSIPDTQYF.

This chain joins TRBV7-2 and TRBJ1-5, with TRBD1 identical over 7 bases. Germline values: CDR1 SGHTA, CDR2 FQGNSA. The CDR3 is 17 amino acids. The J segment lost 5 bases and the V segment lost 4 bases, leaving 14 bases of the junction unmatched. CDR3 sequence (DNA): TGTGCCAGCAGCTCCCAGGGGGTTTTTCGAGGGGATCAGCCCCAGCATTTT. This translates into CASSSQGVFRGDQPQHF.

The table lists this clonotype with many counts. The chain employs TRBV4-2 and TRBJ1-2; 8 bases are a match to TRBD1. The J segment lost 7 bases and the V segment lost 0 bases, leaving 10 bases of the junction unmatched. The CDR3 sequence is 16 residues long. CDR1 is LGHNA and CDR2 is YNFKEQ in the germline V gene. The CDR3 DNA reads TGTGCCAGCAGCCAAGACGGACAGGGAATGGTCCCTGGCTACACCTTC. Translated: CASSQDGQGMVPGYTF.

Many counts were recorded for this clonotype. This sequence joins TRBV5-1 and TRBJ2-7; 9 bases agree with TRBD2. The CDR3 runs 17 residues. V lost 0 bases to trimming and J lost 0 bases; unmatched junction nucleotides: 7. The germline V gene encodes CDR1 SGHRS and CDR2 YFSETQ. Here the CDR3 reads CASSLAPTSGPSYEQYF. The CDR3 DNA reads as TGCGCCAGCAGCTTGGCCCCTACTAGCGGGCCCTCCTACGAGCAGTACTTC.

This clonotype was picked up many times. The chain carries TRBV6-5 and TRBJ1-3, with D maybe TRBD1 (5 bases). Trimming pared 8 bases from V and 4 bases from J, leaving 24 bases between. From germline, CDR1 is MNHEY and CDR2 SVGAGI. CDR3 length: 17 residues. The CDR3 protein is CASRRGTGVDTGNTIYF. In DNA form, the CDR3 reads TGTGCCAGCCGCCGGGGGACGGGGGTGGATACGGGAAACACCATATATTTT.

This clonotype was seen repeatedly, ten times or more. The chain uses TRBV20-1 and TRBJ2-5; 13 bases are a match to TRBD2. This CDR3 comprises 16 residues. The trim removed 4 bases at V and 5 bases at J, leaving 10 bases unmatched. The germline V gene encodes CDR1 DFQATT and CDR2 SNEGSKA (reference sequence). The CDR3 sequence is CSAIGLAGAERETQYF. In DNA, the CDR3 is TGCAGTGCTATAGGACTAGCGGGAGCCGAGAGGGAGACCCAGTACTTC.

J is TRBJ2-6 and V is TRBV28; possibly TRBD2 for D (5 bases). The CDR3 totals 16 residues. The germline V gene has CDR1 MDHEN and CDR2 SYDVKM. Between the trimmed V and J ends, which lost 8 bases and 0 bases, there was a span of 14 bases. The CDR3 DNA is TGTGCCAGCGGGAGCGCCCCTAGCTCTGGGGCCAACGTCCTGACTTTC. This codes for CASGSAPSSGANVLTF. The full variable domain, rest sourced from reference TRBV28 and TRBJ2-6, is DVKVTQSSRYLVKRTGEKVFLECVQDMDHENMFWYRQDPGLGLRLIYFSYDVKMKEKGDIPEGYSVSREKKERFSLILESASTNQTSMYLCASGSAPSSGANVLTFGAGSRLTVL.

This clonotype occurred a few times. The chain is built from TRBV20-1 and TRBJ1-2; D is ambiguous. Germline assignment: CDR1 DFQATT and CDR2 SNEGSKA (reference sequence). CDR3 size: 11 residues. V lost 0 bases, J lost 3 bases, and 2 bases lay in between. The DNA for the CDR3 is TGCAGTGCTAGAGACTACTATGGCTACACCTTC. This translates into CSARDYYGYTF.

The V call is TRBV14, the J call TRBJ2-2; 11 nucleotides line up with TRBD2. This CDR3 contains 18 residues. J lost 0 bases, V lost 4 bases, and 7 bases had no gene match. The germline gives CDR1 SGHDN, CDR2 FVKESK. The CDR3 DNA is TGTGCCAGCAGCCTTTTGCCGGGACTAGCGGCGAACACCGGGGAGCTGTTTTTT. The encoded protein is CASSLLPGLAANTGELFF. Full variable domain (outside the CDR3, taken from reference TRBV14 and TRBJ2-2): EAGVTQFPSHSVIEKGQTVTLRCDPISGHDNLYWYRRVMGKEIKFLLHFVKESKQDESGMPNNRFLAERTGGTYSTLKVQPAELEDSGVYFCASSLLPGLAANTGELFFGEGSRLTVL.

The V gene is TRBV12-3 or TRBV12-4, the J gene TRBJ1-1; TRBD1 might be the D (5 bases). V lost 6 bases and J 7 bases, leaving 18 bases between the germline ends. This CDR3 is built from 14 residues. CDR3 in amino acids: CASSLVGTRSEAFF. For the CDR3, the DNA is TGTGCCAGCAGCCTGGTCGGGACCCGGAGTGAAGCTTTCTTT.